This T cell receptor (beta chain) was captured by sequencing in a study of cytomegalovirus exposure and HLA in healthy donors. Findings and limits, study-wide: The Asian-associated ancestry cluster reportedly had fewer N-insertions than the approximately 700-donor mean in a later analysis.

As concerns this clone: Its antigen is unidentified.

CDR1 is LNHNV, CDR2 YYDKDF, per germline (reference sequence). The CDR3 totals 15 residues. Unmatched junction bases numbered 2, after V lost 3 bases and J lost 2 bases. PCR was performed using 60 Vbeta and 13 Jbeta primers. Clones were read by immunoSEQ multiplex PCR, and TCRdb kept only the in-frame ones, dropping some. Among under 110,000 clones, around 75% were seen once, and the ten largest hold roughly 2.5%. This receptor was taken from a man between 35 and 55 years old in good health and CMV-seronegative. Sequenced sample: PBMCs. This chain uses TRBV15 with TRBJ2-2, with TRBD1 identical over 8 bases. The CDR3 spells CATSSDRGNTGELFF. The CDR3 bases are TGTGCCACCAGCAGCGACAGGGGCAACACCGGGGAGCTGTTTTTT. Full variable domain (outside the CDR3, taken from reference TRBV15 and TRBJ2-2): DAMVIQNPRYQVTQFGKPVTLSCSQTLNHNVMYWYQQKSSQAPKLLFHYYDKDFNNEADTPDNFQSRRPNTSFCFLDIRSPGLGDTAMYLCATSSDRGNTGELFFGEGSRLTVL.